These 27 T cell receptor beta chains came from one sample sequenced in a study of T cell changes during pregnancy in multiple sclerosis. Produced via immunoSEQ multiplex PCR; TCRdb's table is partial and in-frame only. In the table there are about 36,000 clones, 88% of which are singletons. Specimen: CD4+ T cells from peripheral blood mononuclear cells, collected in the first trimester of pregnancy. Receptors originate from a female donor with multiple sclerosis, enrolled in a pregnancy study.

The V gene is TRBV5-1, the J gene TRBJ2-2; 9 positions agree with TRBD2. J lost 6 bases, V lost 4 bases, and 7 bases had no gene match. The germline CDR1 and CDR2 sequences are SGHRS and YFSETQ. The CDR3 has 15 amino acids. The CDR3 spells CASSGIAGVAGELFF. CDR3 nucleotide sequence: TGCGCCAGCAGCGGAATAGCGGGAGTTGCCGGGGAGCTGTTTTTT.

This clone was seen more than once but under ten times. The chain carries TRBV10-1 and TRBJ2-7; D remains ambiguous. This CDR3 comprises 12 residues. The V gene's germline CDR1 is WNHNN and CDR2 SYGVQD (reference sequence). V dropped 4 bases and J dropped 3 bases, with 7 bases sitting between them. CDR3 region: CASSASSYEQYF. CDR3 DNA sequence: TGCGCCAGCAGTGCCTCTAGCTACGAGCAGTACTTC.

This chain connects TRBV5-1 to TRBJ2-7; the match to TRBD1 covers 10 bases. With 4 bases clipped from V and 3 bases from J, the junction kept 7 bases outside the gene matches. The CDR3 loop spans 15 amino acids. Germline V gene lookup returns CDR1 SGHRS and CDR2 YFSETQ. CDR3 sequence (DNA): TGCGCCAGCAGCCCGGACGGGACAGGGGTCTACGAGCAGTACTTC. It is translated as CASSPDGTGVYEQYF.

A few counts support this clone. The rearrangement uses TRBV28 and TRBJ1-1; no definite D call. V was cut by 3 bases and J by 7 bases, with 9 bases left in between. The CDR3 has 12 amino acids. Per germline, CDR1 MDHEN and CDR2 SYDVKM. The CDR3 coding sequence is TGTGCCAGCAGTTTTGGCGGGATTGAAGCTTTCTTT. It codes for CASSFGGIEAFF.

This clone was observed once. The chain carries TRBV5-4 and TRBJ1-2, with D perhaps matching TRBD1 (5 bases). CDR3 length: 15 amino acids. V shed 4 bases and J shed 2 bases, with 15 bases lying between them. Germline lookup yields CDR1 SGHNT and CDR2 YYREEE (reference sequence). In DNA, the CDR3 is TGTGCCAGCAGCAAACAGGCGTCCGTAAACTATGGCTACACCTTC. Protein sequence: CASSKQASVNYGYTF.

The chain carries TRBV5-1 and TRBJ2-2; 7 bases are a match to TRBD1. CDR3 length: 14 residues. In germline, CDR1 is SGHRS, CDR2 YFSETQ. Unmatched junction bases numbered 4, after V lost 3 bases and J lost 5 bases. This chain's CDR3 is CASSSTQGTGELFF. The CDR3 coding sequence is TGCGCCAGCAGCTCCACACAGGGGACCGGGGAGCTGTTTTTT.

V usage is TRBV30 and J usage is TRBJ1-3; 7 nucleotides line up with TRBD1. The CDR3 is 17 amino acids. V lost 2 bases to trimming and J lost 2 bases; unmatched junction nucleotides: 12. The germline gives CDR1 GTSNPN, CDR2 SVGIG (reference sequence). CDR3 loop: CAWSSIGTADPGNTIYF. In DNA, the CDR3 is TGTGCCTGGAGTTCTATTGGGACAGCCGATCCTGGAAACACCATATATTTT. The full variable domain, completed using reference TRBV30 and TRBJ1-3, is SQTIHQWPATLVQPVGSPLSLECTVEGTSNPNLYWYRQAAGRGLQLLFYSVGIGQISSEVPQNLSASRPQDRQFILSSKKLLLSDSGFYLCAWSSIGTADPGNTIYFGEGSWLTVV.

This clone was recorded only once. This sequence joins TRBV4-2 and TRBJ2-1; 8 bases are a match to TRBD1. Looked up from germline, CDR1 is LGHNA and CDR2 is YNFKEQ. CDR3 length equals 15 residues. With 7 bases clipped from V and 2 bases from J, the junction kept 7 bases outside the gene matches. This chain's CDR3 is CASTSPGGPYNEQFF. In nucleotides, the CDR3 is TGTGCCAGCACCTCCCCAGGGGGCCCCTACAATGAGCAGTTCTTC.

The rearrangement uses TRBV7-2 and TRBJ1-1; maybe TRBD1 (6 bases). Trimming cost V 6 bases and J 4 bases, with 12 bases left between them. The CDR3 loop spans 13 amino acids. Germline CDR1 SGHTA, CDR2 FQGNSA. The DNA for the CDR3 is TGTGCCAGCAGTTTGAGGGGGGGCACTGAAGCTTTCTTT. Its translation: CASSLRGGTEAFF.

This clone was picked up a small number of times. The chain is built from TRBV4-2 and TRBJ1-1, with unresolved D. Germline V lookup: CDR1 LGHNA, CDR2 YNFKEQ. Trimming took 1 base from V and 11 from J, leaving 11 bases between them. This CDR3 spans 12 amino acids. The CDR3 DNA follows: TGTGCCAGCAGCCAAGGGAGCGGAGGGGCTTTCTTT. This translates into CASSQGSGGAFF.

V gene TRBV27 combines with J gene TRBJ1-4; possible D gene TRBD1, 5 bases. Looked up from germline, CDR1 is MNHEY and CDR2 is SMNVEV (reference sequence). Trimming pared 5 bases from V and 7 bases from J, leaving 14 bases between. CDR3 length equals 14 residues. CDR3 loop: CASSPGTTAEKLFF. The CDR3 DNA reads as TGTGCCAGCAGTCCCGGGACTACGGCTGAAAAACTGTTTTTT.

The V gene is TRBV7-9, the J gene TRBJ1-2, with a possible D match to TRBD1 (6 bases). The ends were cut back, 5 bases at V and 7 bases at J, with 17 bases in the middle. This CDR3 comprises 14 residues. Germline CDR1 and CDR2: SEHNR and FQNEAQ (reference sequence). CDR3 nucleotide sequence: TGTGCCAGCAGCCCCTGGGGGGGGGCGGCTGGCTACACCTTC. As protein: CASSPWGGAAGYTF.

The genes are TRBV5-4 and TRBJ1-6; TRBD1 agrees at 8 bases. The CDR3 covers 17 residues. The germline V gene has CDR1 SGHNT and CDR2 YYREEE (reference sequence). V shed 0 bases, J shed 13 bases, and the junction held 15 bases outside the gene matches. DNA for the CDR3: TGTGCCAGCAGCTTGGATCCGTCTGACAGGGGAGTATCGCCCCTCCACTTT. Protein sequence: CASSLDPSDRGVSPLHF. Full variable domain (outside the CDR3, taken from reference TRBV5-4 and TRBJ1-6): ETGVTQSPTHLIKTRGQQVTLRCSSQSGHNTVSWYQQALGQGPQFIFQYYREEENGRGNFPPRFSGLQFPNYSSELNVNALELDDSALYLCASSLDPSDRGVSPLHFGNGTRLTVT.

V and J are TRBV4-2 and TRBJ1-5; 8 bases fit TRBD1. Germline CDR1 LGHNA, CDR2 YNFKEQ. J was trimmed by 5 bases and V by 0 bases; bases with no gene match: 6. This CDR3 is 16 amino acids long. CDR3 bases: TGTGCCAGCAGCCAAGAACCGGGACAGGCCTATCAGCCCCAGCATTTT. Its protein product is CASSQEPGQAYQPQHF.

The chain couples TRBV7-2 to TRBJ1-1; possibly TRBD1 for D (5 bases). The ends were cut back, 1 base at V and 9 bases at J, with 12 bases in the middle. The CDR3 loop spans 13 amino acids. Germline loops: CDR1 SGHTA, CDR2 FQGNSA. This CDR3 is CASSLGGESKAFF. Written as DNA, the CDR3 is TGTGCCAGCAGCTTAGGGGGGGAATCAAAAGCTTTCTTT. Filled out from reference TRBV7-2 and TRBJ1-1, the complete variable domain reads GAGVSQSPSNKVTEKGKDVELRCDPISGHTALYWYRQSLGQGLEFLIYFQGNSAPDKSGLPSDRFSAERTGGSVSTLTIQRTQQEDSAVYLCASSLGGESKAFFGQGTRLTVV.

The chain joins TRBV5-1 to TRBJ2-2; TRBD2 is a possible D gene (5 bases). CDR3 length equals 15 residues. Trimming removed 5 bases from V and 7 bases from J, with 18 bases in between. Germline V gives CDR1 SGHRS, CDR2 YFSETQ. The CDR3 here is CASRATSKNGGELFF. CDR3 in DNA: TGCGCCAGCAGGGCTACTAGTAAGAACGGCGGGGAGCTGTTTTTT. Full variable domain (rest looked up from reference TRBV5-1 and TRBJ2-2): KAGVTQTPRYLIKTRGQQVTLSCSPISGHRSVSWYQQTPGQGLQFLFEYFSETQRNKGNFPGRFSGRQFSNSRSEMNVSTLELGDSALYLCASRATSKNGGELFFGEGSRLTVL.

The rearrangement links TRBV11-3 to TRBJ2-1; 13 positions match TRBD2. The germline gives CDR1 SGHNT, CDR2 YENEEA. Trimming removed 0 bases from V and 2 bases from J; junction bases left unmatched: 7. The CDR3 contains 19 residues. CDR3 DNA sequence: TGTGCCAGCAGCTTAGAAGGGACTAGCGGGAACATCGCCTACAATGAGCAGTTCTTC. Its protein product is CASSLEGTSGNIAYNEQFF.

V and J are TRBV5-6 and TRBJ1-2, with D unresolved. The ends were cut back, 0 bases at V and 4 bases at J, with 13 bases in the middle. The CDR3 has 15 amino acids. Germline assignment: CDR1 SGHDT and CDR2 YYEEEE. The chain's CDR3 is CASSLGPVEVYGYTF. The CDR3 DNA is TGTGCCAGCAGCTTGGGCCCGGTTGAGGTCTATGGCTACACCTTC.

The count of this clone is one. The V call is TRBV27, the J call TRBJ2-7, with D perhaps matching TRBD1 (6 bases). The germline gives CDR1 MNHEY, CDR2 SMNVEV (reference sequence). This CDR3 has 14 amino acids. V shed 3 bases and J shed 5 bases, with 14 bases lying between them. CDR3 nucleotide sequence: TGTGCCAGCAGTTTTTCAGGGGACACGCACGAGCAGTACTTC. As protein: CASSFSGDTHEQYF.

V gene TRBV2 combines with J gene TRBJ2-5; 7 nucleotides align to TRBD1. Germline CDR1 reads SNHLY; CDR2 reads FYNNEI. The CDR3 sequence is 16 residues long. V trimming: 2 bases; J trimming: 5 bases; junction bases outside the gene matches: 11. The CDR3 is CASSEYRGGRGETQYF. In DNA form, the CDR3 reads TGTGCCAGCAGTGAATATAGAGGGGGCCGCGGGGAGACCCAGTACTTC.

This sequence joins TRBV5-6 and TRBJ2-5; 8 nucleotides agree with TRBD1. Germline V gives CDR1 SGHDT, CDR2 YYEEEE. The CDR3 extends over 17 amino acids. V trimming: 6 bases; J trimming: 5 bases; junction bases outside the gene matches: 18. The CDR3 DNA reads TGTGCCAGCACCTTTCTTAGTAGCCCCACAGGGGGTGAGACCCAGTACTTC. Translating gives CASTFLSSPTGGETQYF.

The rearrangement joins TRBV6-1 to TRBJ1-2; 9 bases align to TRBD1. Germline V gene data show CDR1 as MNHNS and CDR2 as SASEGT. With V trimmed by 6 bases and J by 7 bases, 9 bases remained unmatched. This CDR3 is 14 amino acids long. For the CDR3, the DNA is TGTGCCAGCAGACCGGGACAGGGTAGTTTTGGCTACACCTTC. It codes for CASRPGQGSFGYTF.

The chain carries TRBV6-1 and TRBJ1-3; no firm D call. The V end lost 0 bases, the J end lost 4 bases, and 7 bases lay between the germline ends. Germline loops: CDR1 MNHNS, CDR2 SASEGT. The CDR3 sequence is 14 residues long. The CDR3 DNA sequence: TGTGCCAGCAGTGAAGCGGCTCAGGGAAACACCATATATTTT. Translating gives CASSEAAQGNTIYF.

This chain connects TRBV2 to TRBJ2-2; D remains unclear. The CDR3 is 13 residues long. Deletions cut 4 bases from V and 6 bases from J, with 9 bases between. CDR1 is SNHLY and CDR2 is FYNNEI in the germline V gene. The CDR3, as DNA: TGTGCCAGCAGTGCTATCAGGTCCGGGGAGCTGTTTTTT. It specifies CASSAIRSGELFF. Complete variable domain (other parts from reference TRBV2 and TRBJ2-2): EPEVTQTPSHQVTQMGQEVILRCVPISNHLYFYWYRQILGQKVEFLVSFYNNEISEKSEIFDDQFSVERPDGSNFTLKIRSTKLEDSAMYFCASSAIRSGELFFGEGSRLTVL.

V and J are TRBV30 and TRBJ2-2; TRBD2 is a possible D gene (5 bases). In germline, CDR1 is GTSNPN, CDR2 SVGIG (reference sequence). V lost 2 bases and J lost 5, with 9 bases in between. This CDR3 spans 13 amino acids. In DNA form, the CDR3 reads TGTGCCTGGAGTCGAACGGGGACCGGGGAGCTGTTTTTT. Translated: CAWSRTGTGELFF.

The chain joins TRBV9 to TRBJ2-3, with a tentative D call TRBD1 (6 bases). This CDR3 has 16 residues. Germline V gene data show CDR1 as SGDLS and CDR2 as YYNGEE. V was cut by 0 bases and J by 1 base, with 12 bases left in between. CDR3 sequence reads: CASSVGAGVGTDTQYF. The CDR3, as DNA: TGTGCCAGCAGCGTAGGGGCAGGGGTAGGCACAGATACGCAGTATTTT.

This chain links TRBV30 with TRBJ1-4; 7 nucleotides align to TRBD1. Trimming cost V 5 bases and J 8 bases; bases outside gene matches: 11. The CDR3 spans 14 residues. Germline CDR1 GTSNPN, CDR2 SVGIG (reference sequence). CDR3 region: CAWGEQGFDEKLFF. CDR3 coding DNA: TGTGCCTGGGGTGAACAGGGGTTCGACGAAAAACTGTTTTTT.